This T cell receptor (beta chain) was sequenced during a study of a mutant IDH1 vaccine in newly diagnosed glioma. Whole-study context: Vaccines were first given 4-6 weeks after radiotherapy alone, or with temozolomide cycles. Patients under treatment included approximately 60% males and 37.5% females and had a mean age of approximately 40 years. Antecedent treatment encompassed radiotherapy, temozolomide, or their combination; the majority received both. Whole-study results and caveats: A vaccine-induced immune response developed in approximately 94% of the patients.

V dropped 4 bases and J dropped 3 bases, with 7 bases sitting between them. The CDR3 spans 13 residues. Germline CDR1 SGHTA, CDR2 FQGTGA. The repertoire was sequenced with immunoSEQ multiplex PCR; TCRdb's copy has only in-frame clones and lacks some. The sample includes about 50,000 clones, under 90% of them seen just once. Details on this clone: Its antigen is undetermined.

The time point was: week 35, safety follow-up. Each vaccine dose was 300 ug of mutant IDH1 20-mer peptide, with topical imiquimod. Sample: PBMCs, taken from a glioma patient whose treatment included an IDH1 peptide vaccine. The V and J genes are TRBV7-3 and TRBJ2-1; D gene ambiguous. This clonotype was obtained from a woman younger than 30 with glioma. In nucleotides, the CDR3 is TGTGCCAGCAGCTCTCGACACTACAATGAGCAGTTCTTC. Amino acids: CASSSRHYNEQFF.